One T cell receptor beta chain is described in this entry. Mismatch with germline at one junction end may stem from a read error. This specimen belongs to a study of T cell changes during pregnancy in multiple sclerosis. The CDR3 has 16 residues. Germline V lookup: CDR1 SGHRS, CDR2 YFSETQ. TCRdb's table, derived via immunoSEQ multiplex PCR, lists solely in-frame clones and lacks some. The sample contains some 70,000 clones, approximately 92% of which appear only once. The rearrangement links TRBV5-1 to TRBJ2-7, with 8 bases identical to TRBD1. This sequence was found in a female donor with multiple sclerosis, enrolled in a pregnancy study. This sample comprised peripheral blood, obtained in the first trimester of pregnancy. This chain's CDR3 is CASSLGTGFGSYGQYF. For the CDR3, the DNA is TGCGCCAGCAGCTTGGGGACAGGGTTTGGTTCCTACGGGCAGTACTTC.